These 22 T cell receptor beta chains share one sample of origin, sequenced in a study of blood T cell repertoires in COVID-19. The assay was immunoSEQ multiplex PCR, and TCRdb's table has in-frame clones only and misses some. The sample holds a few hundred thousand clones, 65% to 90% seen once. Sequenced material: PBMCs or T cells enriched from blood (not recorded which). The receptor source for this set is a woman aged 18 to 35 who had recovered from COVID-19.

This chain connects TRBV28 to TRBJ1-1; D remains unclear. The CDR3 has 14 residues. The germline gives CDR1 MDHEN, CDR2 SYDVKM. Trimming took 3 bases from V and 0 from J, leaving 8 bases between them. CDR3 protein: CASSFHSLNTEAFF. The CDR3 DNA reads TGTGCCAGCAGTTTCCACAGCCTGAACACTGAAGCTTTCTTT.

This clone has just a few counts. The genes are TRBV12-5 and TRBJ2-1, with D uncertain. Germline CDR1 reads LGHNT; CDR2 reads FRNRAP. Trimming removed 6 bases from V and 8 bases from J, with 11 bases in between. This CDR3 is 12 amino acids long. Here the CDR3 reads CASGPTHYEQFF. CDR3 sequence (DNA): TGTGCTAGTGGCCCAACCCACTATGAGCAGTTCTTC.

This rearrangement joins TRBV19 to TRBJ1-1; 7 bases fit TRBD1. Germline V gene sequence: CDR1 LNHDA, CDR2 SQIVND (reference sequence). This CDR3 is 14 amino acids long. The ends lost 6 bases at V and 5 bases at J; junction bases unmatched: 9. The CDR3 nucleotides read TGTGCCAGTAGCCAAACAGGGGTGGGAACTGAAGCTTTCTTT. Translated: CASSQTGVGTEAFF.

The chain combines TRBV5-6 with TRBJ2-5, with D possibly TRBD2 on 5 matching bases. CDR3 length equals 15 residues. V was pared by 2 bases and J by 2 bases, with 13 bases between. The germline V gene encodes CDR1 SGHDT and CDR2 YYEEEE. CDR3 in amino acids: CASSFGLASQETQYF. The CDR3 coding sequence is TGTGCCAGCAGCTTCGGTCTAGCATCTCAAGAGACCCAGTACTTC.

The chain recombines TRBV5-1 with TRBJ1-1; 10 bases are shared with TRBD1. Germline trimming cut 6 bases from V and 8 bases from J; bases unmatched to any gene: 10. The germline gives CDR1 SGHRS, CDR2 YFSETQ. The CDR3 sequence is 14 residues long. CDR3: CASNSGQGGLEAFF. The CDR3 DNA reads TGCGCCAGCAACTCAGGACAGGGGGGACTCGAAGCTTTCTTT.

This clone was counted many times. The V call is TRBV9, the J call TRBJ1-5; 7 bases agree with TRBD1. From germline, CDR1 is SGDLS and CDR2 YYNGEE. CDR3 length: 15 residues. The V and J ends lost 0 bases and 3 bases, in that order; junction bases with no gene match: 3. This CDR3 is CASSVGGTANQPQHF. The CDR3 DNA follows: TGTGCCAGCAGCGTAGGAGGGACAGCCAATCAGCCCCAGCATTTT.

This clone was seen ten or more times. As DNA, the CDR3 is TGTGCCAGCTCTCCCATATCTAGCGGGAGCTCCTACGAGCAGTACTTC. It specifies CASSPISSGSSYEQYF. This chain uses TRBV18 with TRBJ2-7, with TRBD2 identical over 10 bases. Germline CDR1 is KGHSH and CDR2 is LQKENI. With 6 bases clipped from V and 0 bases from J, the junction kept 8 bases outside the gene matches. The CDR3 covers 16 residues.

This rearrangement joins TRBV23-1 to TRBJ2-7, with D maybe TRBD1 (6 bases). TRBV23-1 is labeled an ORF, and its function is uncertain. This CDR3 has 16 residues. V lost 8 bases and J lost 1, with 21 bases in between. This chain's CDR3 is CASGLDYRELSYEQYF. Written as DNA, the CDR3 is TGCGCCAGCGGCCTGGATTACAGGGAACTGTCCTACGAGCAGTACTTC.

This sequence joins TRBV11-1 and TRBJ1-1, with 8 bases that match TRBD1. This CDR3 region has 14 residues. Germline CDR1 and CDR2: SGHAT and FQDESV (reference sequence). Unmatched junction bases numbered 8, after V lost 6 bases and J lost 5 bases. The CDR3 sequence is CASRLTGVKTEAFF. The DNA of the CDR3 is TGTGCCAGCAGACTGACAGGGGTAAAAACTGAAGCTTTCTTT. Full variable domain (rest looked up from reference TRBV11-1 and TRBJ1-1): EAEVAQSPRYKITEKSQAVAFWCDPISGHATLYWYRQILGQGPELLVQFQDESVVDDSQLPKDRFSAERLKGVDSTLKIQPAELGDSAMYLCASRLTGVKTEAFFGQGTRLTVV.

The chain has TRBV5-1 and TRBJ1-1, with no clear D. Germline V CDR1 and CDR2: SGHRS, YFSETQ. This CDR3 comprises 14 residues. Between the trimmed V and J ends, which lost 0 bases and 11 bases, there was a span of 17 bases. The CDR3 DNA follows: TGCGCCAGCAGCTTGGGGTCACCCCCGCGGTGGGCTTTCTTT. This gives the protein CASSLGSPPRWAFF.

This chain uses TRBV7-9 with TRBJ2-1; 7 bases line up with TRBD1. Germline V gene data show CDR1 as SEHNR and CDR2 as FQNEAQ (reference sequence). The ends lost 3 bases at V and 6 bases at J; junction bases unmatched: 2. The CDR3 contains 13 residues. The CDR3 here is CASSLGQTNEQFF. DNA of the CDR3: TGTGCCAGCAGCTTGGGACAGACCAATGAGCAGTTCTTC.

V and J are TRBV4-2 and TRBJ1-5; D may be TRBD1 (6 bases). Trimming shortened V by 1 base and J by 0 bases, and 22 bases separated the two germline ends. This CDR3 spans 20 amino acids. The germline gives CDR1 LGHNA, CDR2 YNFKEQ. CDR3 loop: CASSQADFSTGWYSNQPQHF. The CDR3 DNA reads TGTGCCAGCAGCCAAGCGGACTTCTCGACAGGCTGGTATAGCAATCAGCCCCAGCATTTT.

CDR3 protein: CASSLFGGETQYF. CDR3 nucleotides: TGTGCCAGCAGTTTATTTGGCGGGGAGACCCAGTACTTC. The genes are TRBV27 and TRBJ2-5, with a tentative D call TRBD2 (5 bases). The CDR3 covers 13 residues. V lost 1 base and J lost 5, with 8 bases in between. The germline V gene encodes CDR1 MNHEY and CDR2 SMNVEV (reference sequence).

This clone showed up just a few times. This chain connects TRBV6-6 to TRBJ2-3; tentatively, D is TRBD2 (5 bases). The CDR3 loop spans 18 amino acids. With 5 bases removed from V and 0 bases from J, the gap between germline ends came to 21 bases. Germline V CDR1 and CDR2: MNHNY, SVGAGI (reference sequence). CDR3 loop: CASSRSTPRTGSTDTQYF. The CDR3 nucleotides read TGTGCCAGCAGTCGCTCAACCCCCCGGACGGGGAGCACAGATACGCAGTATTTT.

V is TRBV2 and J is TRBJ2-7; 7 nucleotides match TRBD1. CDR1 SNHLY and CDR2 FYNNEI come from the germline V gene. CDR3 length: 13 residues. The V and J ends lost 10 bases and 3 bases, in that order; junction bases with no gene match: 9. The CDR3 spells CATKTGANYEQYF. The CDR3 DNA sequence: TGTGCCACAAAAACAGGGGCGAACTACGAGCAGTACTTC.

The count of this clone is one. V is TRBV7-3 and J is TRBJ1-1, with D unresolved. The CDR3 covers 15 residues. Germline V CDR1 and CDR2: SGHTA, FQGTGA. With 2 bases removed from V and 3 bases from J, the gap between germline ends came to 13 bases. The CDR3 DNA is TGTGCCAGCAGCTTAGTGAGGGCTGCGTACACTGAAGCTTTCTTT. Translated: CASSLVRAAYTEAFF.

V usage is TRBV19 and J usage is TRBJ1-5; 9 nucleotides match TRBD1. The CDR3 is made up of 14 amino acids. The V segment lost 5 bases and the J segment 4 bases; nucleotides outside the gene matches: 3. The germline CDR1 and CDR2 sequences are LNHDA and SQIVND (reference sequence). As DNA, the CDR3 is TGTGCCAGTAGTGGGACAGGGACGAATCAGCCCCAGCATTTT. It is translated as CASSGTGTNQPQHF.

This chain connects TRBV10-3 to TRBJ2-3; 10 bases are a match to TRBD2. The CDR3 runs to 13 residues. The ends lost 8 bases at V and 7 bases at J; junction bases unmatched: 6. Germline CDR1 and CDR2: ENHRY and SYGVKD. The CDR3 nucleotides are TGTGCCATCTCTAGCGGGAGTCTCTATACGCAGTATTTT. It yields the protein CAISSGSLYTQYF.

The chain recombines TRBV29-1 with TRBJ2-7; 7 nucleotides line up with TRBD1. J was trimmed by 9 bases and V by 0 bases; bases with no gene match: 14. CDR3 length: 15 residues. CDR1 SQVTM and CDR2 ANQGSEA come from the germline V gene. The CDR3 sequence: CSVEDLRDRGIAQYF. The CDR3 DNA is TGCAGCGTTGAAGATCTTAGGGACAGAGGAATTGCGCAGTACTTC.

This chain connects TRBV19 to TRBJ2-3; 7 nucleotides match TRBD1. J gave up 6 bases and V 5 bases, and 5 bases lay outside the gene matches. This CDR3 spans 13 amino acids. Germline CDR1 LNHDA, CDR2 SQIVND (reference sequence). The DNA for the CDR3 is TGTGCCAGTAGTCCTTACAGGGGTGATACGCAGTATTTT. Translating gives CASSPYRGDTQYF.

Points on this clone: Other DNA sequences from this sample encode an identical CDR3 as well. The chain couples TRBV9 to TRBJ1-6; tentatively, D is TRBD1 (5 bases). CDR1 and CDR2 (germline): SGDLS, YYNGEE. There are 12 residues in the CDR3. V was clipped by 2 bases and J by 9 bases, with 6 bases between them. CDR3 in amino acids: CASSVGGSPLHF. The CDR3 coding sequence is TGTGCCAGCAGCGTGGGGGGTTCACCCCTCCACTTT.

The chain joins TRBV20-1 to TRBJ1-4, with TRBD1 as a possible D gene (6 bases). Germline CDR1 reads DFQATT; CDR2 reads SNEGSKA (reference sequence). The length of the CDR3 is 15 residues. V was trimmed by 3 bases and J by 5 bases, leaving 16 bases between them. Here the CDR3 reads CSASQKDSLNEKLFF. In DNA, the CDR3 is TGCAGTGCTAGTCAGAAGGACAGCCTGAATGAAAAACTGTTTTTT.